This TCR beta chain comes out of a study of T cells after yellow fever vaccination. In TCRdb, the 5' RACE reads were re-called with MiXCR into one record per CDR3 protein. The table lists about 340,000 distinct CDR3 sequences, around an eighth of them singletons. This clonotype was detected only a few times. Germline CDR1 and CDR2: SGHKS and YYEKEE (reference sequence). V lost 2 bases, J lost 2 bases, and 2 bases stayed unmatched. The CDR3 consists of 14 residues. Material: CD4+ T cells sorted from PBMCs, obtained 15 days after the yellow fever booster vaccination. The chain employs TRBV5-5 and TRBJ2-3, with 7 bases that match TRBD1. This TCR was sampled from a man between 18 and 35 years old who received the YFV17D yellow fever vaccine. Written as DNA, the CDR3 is TGTGCCAGCAGCTTCGACAGGGTCACAGATACGCAGTATTTT. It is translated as CASSFDRVTDTQYF.